The clone carrying this T cell receptor beta chain was found once. The antigen remains undetermined. The germline V gene encodes CDR1 LGHNA and CDR2 YNFKEQ. CDR3 length equals 16 residues. Germline trimming cut 3 bases from V and 5 bases from J; bases unmatched to any gene: 8. This sample stems from a study of CD8 T cells in ankylosing spondylitis. TCRdb itself ran the 5' RACE reads through MiXCR, one entry per CDR3 protein. The sample includes over 130,000 distinct CDR3 sequences, roughly 44% seen only once; the top ten take around 15%. Whole-study findings and limits: Disease-linked clones displayed a CD8+ phenotype and appeared relatively rarely in peripheral blood.

Material: synovial fluid, either unsorted or a sorted T cell fraction (not recorded which). The chain couples TRBV4-2 to TRBJ2-1, with 9 bases that match TRBD1. This clonotype originated in a male donor with ankylosing spondylitis. CDR3 nucleotides: TGTGCCAGCAGCCACGACCCGGGACAGGGTGACAATGAGCAGTTCTTC. Residues: CASSHDPGQGDNEQFF.